The 13 T cell receptor beta chains listed next were all sequenced from one sample in a study of regulatory T cells in long-lasting Graves disease. Documented time point: newly diagnosed GD, antithyroid drugs for less than 3 months. From RNA extracted from PBMCs, the TCR library was made. Construction of TCR beta libraries relied on iRepertoire HTBI primers and on Arm-PCR targeting CDR3 regions. TCRdb re-called the multiplex PCR reads through MiXCR, storing one row per CDR3 protein. The table records roughly 410,000 distinct CDR3 sequences, over 14% of them present only once. This sample was shared with a second study, whose subject was T cells in Graves' hyperthyroidism and ophthalmopathy.

Source: peripheral blood mononuclear cells (PBMCs), taken at new diagnosis, from a patient treated with antithyroid drugs. Every receptor here comes from a woman aged 35 to 49 with Graves disease.

The chain has TRBV5-5 and TRBJ2-7; D is uncertain. This CDR3 region has 14 residues. Trimming stripped 2 bases from V and 0 bases from J, with 9 bases between. Germline-derived CDR1 and CDR2 are SGHKS and YYEKEE (reference sequence). The CDR3 region is CASSFGLLSYEQYF. The DNA of the CDR3 is TGTGCCAGCAGCTTTGGGCTGCTCTCCTACGAGCAGTACTTC.

J is TRBJ2-2 and V is TRBV20-1; 9 bases line up with TRBD1. Germline loops: CDR1 DFQATT, CDR2 SNEGSKA (reference sequence). J lost 6 bases, V lost 6 bases, and 11 bases had no gene match. The CDR3 is made up of 15 amino acids. CDR3 residues: CSARNRGLVAGELFF. The CDR3 nucleotides are TGCAGTGCCAGAAACAGGGGGCTAGTCGCCGGGGAGCTGTTTTTT.

Points on this clonotype: Because it lacks the conserved phenylalanine or tryptophan at the end, this CDR3 is likely a read error. The chain recombines TRBV12-3 or TRBV12-4 with TRBJ2-1; tentative D call: TRBD2 (5 bases). The CDR3 covers 13 residues. The V end was cut by 3 bases, the J end by 4 bases, with 7 bases between. The CDR3, as DNA: TGTGCCAGCAGTTTTCGGGGATACAATGAGCAGTTCATC. The encoded protein is CASSFRGYNEQFI.

This chain uses TRBV12-5 with TRBJ2-1; 7 nucleotides match TRBD2. The CDR3 totals 13 residues. Germline assignment: CDR1 LGHNT and CDR2 FRNRAP. Trimming removed 0 bases from V and 9 bases from J; junction bases left unmatched: 2. In DNA form, the CDR3 reads TGTGCTAGTGGTTTGGTACCGGGGGGTGAGCAGTTCTTC. This encodes CASGLVPGGEQFF.

Ten or more counts support this clonotype. The chain is built from TRBV28 and TRBJ2-3; 8 bases agree with TRBD1. Germline V gene lookup returns CDR1 MDHEN and CDR2 SYDVKM. V dropped 5 bases and J dropped 0; count of bases not matched to a gene: 13. The CDR3 totals 18 residues. In DNA form, the CDR3 reads TGTGCCAGCAGTACCCCCCCTGACAGGGGCATTAGCACAGATACGCAGTATTTT. Protein sequence: CASSTPPDRGISTDTQYF.

This clonotype was seen repeatedly, ten times or more. The chain couples TRBV19 to TRBJ2-7; TRBD2 aligns across 7 bases. The CDR3 has 13 residues. From germline, CDR1 is LNHDA and CDR2 SQIVND (reference sequence). Trimming at V came to 7 bases and at J to 0 bases, leaving 3 bases not matched to a gene. In DNA, the CDR3 is TGTGCCAGTAAGCGGGACGACTCCTACGAGCAGTACTTC. It specifies CASKRDDSYEQYF. The whole variable domain, remainder taken from reference TRBV19 and TRBJ2-7, is DGGITQSPKYLFRKEGQNVTLSCEQNLNHDAMYWYRQDPGQGLRLIYYSQIVNDFQKGDIAEGYSVSREKKESFPLTVTSAQKNPTAFYLCASKRDDSYEQYFGPGTRLTVT.

This clonotype came up a few times. This chain links TRBV20-1 with TRBJ2-7, with D hard to call. Germline CDR1 reads DFQATT; CDR2 reads SNEGSKA (reference sequence). CDR3 length: 13 residues. The V end lost 4 bases, the J end lost 0 bases, and 10 bases lay between the germline ends. This CDR3 reads CSAKTANSYEQYF. The DNA for the CDR3 is TGCAGTGCTAAAACTGCTAACTCCTACGAGCAGTACTTC.

In this sample, this clonotype turned up many times. This rearrangement joins TRBV7-2 to TRBJ1-2; D ambiguous. CDR3 length: 14 residues. CDR1 and CDR2 from the germline V gene are SGHTA and FQGNSA. Trimming shortened V by 0 bases and J by 2 bases, and 7 bases separated the two germline ends. CDR3 nucleotide sequence: TGTGCCAGCAGCTTAGCTAGGACGAACTATGGCTACACCTTC. Translated, it gives CASSLARTNYGYTF. Drawing the rest from reference TRBV7-2 and TRBJ1-2, the complete variable domain is GAGVSQSPSNKVTEKGKDVELRCDPISGHTALYWYRQSLGQGLEFLIYFQGNSAPDKSGLPSDRFSAERTGGSVSTLTIQRTQQEDSAVYLCASSLARTNYGYTFGSGTRLTVV.

Comments on this clonotype: Since a much larger clone is just one base distant, this may be a read error. The J gene is TRBJ2-7, the V gene TRBV2; 9 bases map to TRBD1. The CDR3 is made up of 14 amino acids. Losses at the gene ends were 5 bases for V and 4 bases for J; bases not matched to a gene: 6. Germline V lookup: CDR1 SNHLY, CDR2 FYNNEI. The CDR3 here is CASSPDRGGYEQYF. As DNA, the CDR3 is TGTGCCAGCAGTCCGGACAGGGGCGGGTACGAGCAGTACTTC.

This clonotype came up a few times. The J gene is TRBJ2-7, the V gene TRBV7-2; 8 bases are shared with TRBD1. The CDR3 spans 14 residues. Trimming cost V 1 base and J 7 bases; bases outside gene matches: 6. CDR1 is SGHTA, CDR2 FQGNSA, per germline. The CDR3 DNA sequence: TGTGCCAGCAGCTTAGGTAGGACAGGGCGGGAGCAGTACTTC. Its protein is CASSLGRTGREQYF.

A note on this clonotype: Sequence at one end of the junction differs from germline and may be a read error. The rearrangement joins TRBV7-7 to TRBJ2-2; 11 bases align to TRBD2. Germline values: CDR1 SSHAT, CDR2 FNYEAQ (reference sequence). The CDR3 runs 17 residues. This chain's CDR3 is CASSPNLAGGDTGELFF. CDR3 bases: TGTGCTAGCAGCCCTAACCTAGCGGGAGGAGACACCGGGGAGCTGTTTTTT.

This clonotype was detected ten times or more. This chain uses TRBV30 with TRBJ2-5; D might be TRBD1 (5 bases). The CDR3 sequence is 14 residues long. Germline V lookup: CDR1 GTSNPN, CDR2 SVGIG (reference sequence). The V and J ends lost 4 bases and 0 bases respectively, with 12 bases between them. The CDR3 is CAWNGAGYQETQYF. The CDR3 coding sequence is TGTGCCTGGAATGGAGCAGGGTACCAAGAGACCCAGTACTTC.

This clonotype was found many times. The V and J genes are TRBV27 and TRBJ1-4; D gene ambiguous. V gave up 1 base and J gave up 11 bases, with 11 bases separating them. CDR3 length: 13 amino acids. CDR1 and CDR2 (germline): MNHEY, SMNVEV (reference sequence). The CDR3 reads CASSLLSGEKLFF. The CDR3 nucleotides are TGTGCCAGCAGTTTATTATCCGGGGAGAAACTGTTTTTT.